This T cell receptor beta chain is from a study of cytomegalovirus exposure and HLA in healthy donors. General study points: Most subjects had HLA-A and HLA-B alleles reportedly predicted accurately by TCR beta sequences. A later analysis found TCR association rates differed by HLA locus, highest for DRB1 and lowest for HLA-C. Altogether, some 160 TCR beta chains were recorded as cytomegalovirus-associated.

The PCR employed 60 Vbeta primers together with 13 Jbeta primers. Sequenced by immunoSEQ multiplex PCR; TCRdb stores in-frame clones only, minus some. The sample has about 120,000 clones; 77% are singletons. Germline-derived CDR1 and CDR2 are SGHDT and YYEEEE. The CDR3 extends over 17 amino acids. These donors counted as nominally healthy when sampled, but unrecorded immune exposures were likely. As regards this clone: The target antigen is unknown. A read error may account for a junction end that differs from germline.

The TCR was taken from a male donor in good health and CMV-seropositive. The specimen sequenced was PBMCs. V usage is TRBV5-6 and J usage is TRBJ2-6, with D possibly TRBD1 on 5 matching bases. CDR3 DNA: TGTGCCAGCAGCCCCCCGGGCCCTCGTTCTGGGGCCAACGGCCTGACTTTC. Encoded protein: CASSPPGPRSGANGLTF.